The present T cell receptor (beta chain) was sequenced within a study of T cells after yellow fever vaccination. This CDR3 contains 13 residues. The germline V and J ends were trimmed by 5 bases and 5 bases, with 10 bases remaining between them. The germline V gene encodes CDR1 KGHDR and CDR2 SFDVKD. This clonotype was found many times. Conversion of TCR transcripts into cDNA relied on 5'RACE template switching, which added a universal primer site and UMIs. TCRdb itself ran the 5' RACE reads through MiXCR, one entry per CDR3 protein. The table records about 45,000 distinct CDR3 sequences, 6% to 7% of them present only once.

The gene calls are TRBV24-1 and TRBJ2-3, with D possibly being TRBD2 (6 bases). Sequences were derived from CD8+ T cells not binding an NS4B(214-222) dextramer, sorted from PBMCs, sampled 45 days after the yellow fever booster vaccination. The receptor was isolated from a man between 25 and 39 years old who received the YFV17D yellow fever vaccine. The CDR3, as DNA: TGTGCCACCAGTGTCGGGACTGGAGATACGCAGTATTTT. Amino acids: CATSVGTGDTQYF.